One and the same sample provided the 16 T cell receptor beta chains below, sequenced in a study of cytomegalovirus exposure and HLA in healthy donors. Data came from immunoSEQ multiplex PCR; TCRdb stores just in-frame clones and leaves some out. The profile shows 55,000 to 75,000 clones, around 95% of them singletons. The specimen sequenced was PBMCs. Receptor source: a man younger than 30 in good health and CMV-seropositive.

As DNA, the CDR3 is TGTGCCAGCAGCGACAGGGGTCTGACTGAAGCTTTCTTT. Encoded protein: CASSDRGLTEAFF. V usage is TRBV6-5 and J usage is TRBJ1-1, with 8 positions matching TRBD1. Germline values: CDR1 MNHEY, CDR2 SVGAGI. V trimming: 6 bases; J trimming: 5 bases; junction bases outside the gene matches: 5. The CDR3 contains 13 residues.

The J gene is TRBJ2-4, the V gene TRBV27, with 9 bases fitting TRBD1. This CDR3 has 13 amino acids. Trimming cost V 4 bases and J 7 bases; bases outside gene matches: 2. Germline CDR1 is MNHEY and CDR2 is SMNVEV (reference sequence). The CDR3 region has the DNA TGTGCCAGCAGTTGGGGACAGGGTAACATTCAGTACTTC. This sequence encodes CASSWGQGNIQYF.

The CDR3 spells CASSQGGDETQYF. CDR3 DNA sequence: TGTGCCAGCAGCCAAGGGGGGGACGAGACCCAGTACTTC. The gene calls are TRBV11-3 and TRBJ2-5, with a possible D match to TRBD2 (7 bases). This CDR3 is built from 13 residues. Germline CDR1 SGHNT, CDR2 YENEEA. V gave up 5 bases and J gave up 5 bases, with 12 bases separating them.

This rearrangement joins TRBV2 to TRBJ1-5; TRBD1 might be the D (6 bases). The CDR3 consists of 14 residues. The germline gives CDR1 SNHLY, CDR2 FYNNEI. Trimming left V 7 bases short and J 4 bases short, with 14 bases between. CDR3 protein: CASKGRGGNQPQHF. CDR3 in DNA: TGTGCCAGCAAGGGAAGGGGGGGGAATCAGCCCCAGCATTTT.

This clone was counted once. J is TRBJ2-2 and V is TRBV27, with D possibly TRBD2 on 6 matching bases. Trimming removed 6 bases at V and 3 bases at J, with 11 bases between. The germline gives CDR1 MNHEY, CDR2 SMNVEV (reference sequence). The CDR3 sequence is 14 residues long. This CDR3 reads CASRGRQDTGELFF. The CDR3 nucleotides are TGTGCCAGCAGAGGGAGGCAGGACACCGGGGAGCTGTTTTTT.

This clone was observed a few times. This chain uses TRBV5-1 with TRBJ2-3; TRBD1 is a possible D gene (6 bases). Germline loops: CDR1 SGHRS, CDR2 YFSETQ. The germline V and J ends were trimmed by 0 bases and 2 bases, with 10 bases remaining between them. The CDR3 is made up of 15 amino acids. The CDR3 sequence: CASSLGGQYTDTQYF. The DNA for the CDR3 is TGCGCCAGCAGCTTGGGGGGGCAGTACACAGATACGCAGTATTTT.

V usage is TRBV10-1 and J usage is TRBJ2-7; D possibly corresponds to TRBD2 (6 bases). Germline V gene sequence: CDR1 WNHNN, CDR2 SYGVQD (reference sequence). This CDR3 is built from 13 residues. Trimming shortened V by 0 bases and J by 4 bases, and 7 bases separated the two germline ends. CDR3 coding DNA: TGCGCCAGCAGTGAGTCAGGAGGGTACGAGCAGTACTTC. Protein sequence: CASSESGGYEQYF.

V gene TRBV5-4 combines with J gene TRBJ2-5; TRBD2 matches at 14 bases. The V segment lost 4 bases and the J segment 3 bases; nucleotides outside the gene matches: 5. There are 16 residues in the CDR3. Germline V gene data show CDR1 as SGHNT and CDR2 as YYREEE (reference sequence). CDR3 sequence (DNA): TGTGCCAGCAGCCCGAGGACTAGCGGGGGGAAAGAGACCCAGTACTTC. Translation: CASSPRTSGGKETQYF. Together with reference TRBV5-4 and TRBJ2-5, the CDR3 gives the full variable domain: ETGVTQSPTHLIKTRGQQVTLRCSSQSGHNTVSWYQQALGQGPQFIFQYYREEENGRGNFPPRFSGLQFPNYSSELNVNALELDDSALYLCASSPRTSGGKETQYFGPGTRLLVL.

This sequence joins TRBV5-4 and TRBJ2-5, with TRBD2 as a possible D gene (5 bases). The CDR3 covers 14 residues. V was pared by 0 bases and J by 5 bases, with 11 bases between. From germline, CDR1 is SGHNT and CDR2 YYREEE (reference sequence). CDR3 nucleotide sequence: TGTGCCAGCAGCTTGGGAGGGAGAGGGGAGACCCAGTACTTC. This encodes CASSLGGRGETQYF.

The chain uses TRBV2 and TRBJ2-2, with D possibly TRBD1 on 6 matching bases. Trimming stripped 3 bases from V and 4 bases from J, with 12 bases between. This CDR3 comprises 15 residues. Looked up from germline, CDR1 is SNHLY and CDR2 is FYNNEI. The CDR3 DNA follows: TGTGCCAGCAGTGACAGGGGCCGCGGCACCGGGGAGCTGTTTTTT. This codes for CASSDRGRGTGELFF.

The chain uses TRBV14 and TRBJ2-7; 10 positions match TRBD1. Germline lookup yields CDR1 SGHDN and CDR2 FVKESK. The CDR3 spans 16 residues. V shed 4 bases, J shed 1 base, and the junction held 7 bases outside the gene matches. In DNA, the CDR3 is TGTGCCAGCAGCCCCTCCTGGGGACAGGGGTCCTACGAGCAGTACTTC. The encoded protein is CASSPSWGQGSYEQYF.

The chain carries TRBV19 and TRBJ2-1, with 13 bases that match TRBD2. The V gene's germline CDR1 is LNHDA and CDR2 SQIVND (reference sequence). This CDR3 spans 15 amino acids. Trimming removed 4 bases from V and 7 bases from J; junction bases left unmatched: 4. CDR3 sequence: CASSTTSGGANEQFF. CDR3 sequence (DNA): TGTGCCAGTAGTACTACTAGCGGGGGGGCTAATGAGCAGTTCTTC.

This clone turned up a few times. The chain uses TRBV2 and TRBJ1-5; no definite D call. This CDR3 region has 12 residues. V lost 8 bases and J lost 1, with 6 bases in between. Germline loops: CDR1 SNHLY, CDR2 FYNNEI. CDR3 sequence reads: CASSQSNQPQHF. CDR3 DNA sequence: TGTGCCAGCTCACAGAGCAATCAGCCCCAGCATTTT.

The genes are TRBV2 and TRBJ1-4; 9 nucleotides agree with TRBD1. The CDR3 consists of 14 residues. Germline V gives CDR1 SNHLY, CDR2 FYNNEI. V lost 5 bases and J lost 6; bases outside the gene matches: 4. The CDR3 region has the DNA TGTGCCAGCAGTCCGGGACAGGGTTATGAAAAACTGTTTTTT. Encoded protein: CASSPGQGYEKLFF. The whole variable domain, filled in from reference TRBV2 and TRBJ1-4, reads EPEVTQTPSHQVTQMGQEVILRCVPISNHLYFYWYRQILGQKVEFLVSFYNNEISEKSEIFDDQFSVERPDGSNFTLKIRSTKLEDSAMYFCASSPGQGYEKLFFGSGTQLSVL.

The V and J genes are TRBV28 and TRBJ2-1; 10 bases fit TRBD2. There are 17 residues in the CDR3. Germline-derived CDR1 and CDR2 are MDHEN and SYDVKM. Trimming cost V 6 bases and J 8 bases; bases outside gene matches: 16. The CDR3 region has the DNA TGTGCCAGCAGGGGAGGGTCAGCGGGAGGGGTTGCACATGAGCAGTTCTTC. It specifies CASRGGSAGGVAHEQFF.

This chain connects TRBV7-2 to TRBJ2-7; TRBD2 agrees at 7 bases. CDR1 is SGHTA, CDR2 FQGNSA, per germline. The length of the CDR3 is 18 residues. V dropped 4 bases and J dropped 0; count of bases not matched to a gene: 15. CDR3 nucleotides: TGTGCCAGCAGCTCCAGACCCGGGGGGACTCGGGGCTCCTACGAGCAGTACTTC. It translates to CASSSRPGGTRGSYEQYF. The variable domain in full, with the rest retrieved from reference TRBV7-2 and TRBJ2-7, is GAGVSQSPSNKVTEKGKDVELRCDPISGHTALYWYRQSLGQGLEFLIYFQGNSAPDKSGLPSDRFSAERTGGSVSTLTIQRTQQEDSAVYLCASSSRPGGTRGSYEQYFGPGTRLTVT.